The 13 T cell receptor beta chains below were found in one sample sequenced in a study of spatial heterogeneity in lung cancer. Whole-study findings and limits: Tumors with more nonsynonymous mutations had more expanded intratumoral alpha and beta TCRs.

TCRdb independently ran MiXCR on the 5' RACE reads; one entry per CDR3 protein. The sample lists about 4,900 distinct CDR3 sequences; roughly 22% were seen once. As to time point: sample taken at primary tumor resection. Which antigens these TCRs recognize remains unknown. The input for sequencing was lung tumor tissue, taken at surgery. These TCRs come from a male donor with early-stage non-small cell lung cancer.

Concerning this clonotype: The conserved phenylalanine or tryptophan is not found at the CDR3 terminus, so this likely reflects a read error. The rearrangement links TRBV6-2 or TRBV6-3 to TRBJ2-6; D is undetermined. The CDR3 length is 15 residues. V was cut by 1 base and J by 6 bases, with 10 bases left in between. Germline V gene data show CDR1 as MNHEY and CDR2 as SVGEGT. The CDR3 loop is CASSYLSLAANVLTS. The CDR3 region has the DNA TGTGCCAGCAGTTACTTGTCTCTGGCGGCCAACGTCCTGACTTCC.

The chain employs TRBV13 and TRBJ2-5, with 8 bases aligning to TRBD2. Germline lookup yields CDR1 PRHDT and CDR2 FYEKMQ (reference sequence). V was clipped by 10 bases and J by 5 bases; unmatched bases: 15. The CDR3 loop spans 15 amino acids. Here the CDR3 DNA reads TGTGCCATCAGTGCAGCGCGGGAGGACCGGGAGACCCAGTACTTC. Its protein product is CAISAAREDRETQYF.

The chain links TRBV6-2 or TRBV6-3 to TRBJ2-1; D is ambiguous. Per the germline V gene, CDR1 is MNHEY and CDR2 is SVGEGT. Trimming stripped 2 bases from V and 1 base from J, with 6 bases between. The CDR3 totals 14 residues. This chain's CDR3 is CASSYVGSYNEQFF. CDR3 sequence (DNA): TGTGCCAGCAGTTACGTGGGATCCTACAATGAGCAGTTCTTC.

This clonotype has a single count. The chain is built from TRBV4-3 and TRBJ2-5, with D tentatively TRBD1 or TRBD2 (5 bases each). Looked up from germline, CDR1 is LGHNA and CDR2 is YSLEER. The CDR3 has 14 residues. The V end lost 0 bases, the J end lost 5 bases, and 10 bases lay between the germline ends. DNA for the CDR3: TGCGCCAGCAGCCAAGATACGGGGCGCGAGACCCAGTACTTC. It codes for CASSQDTGRETQYF.

This clonotype has just a few counts. The chain links TRBV7-2 to TRBJ2-2; D remains unclear. V gave up 3 bases and J gave up 1 base, with 15 bases separating them. The length of the CDR3 is 17 residues. CDR1 and CDR2 (germline): SGHTA, FQGNSA. CDR3 amino acids: CASSLILGTLNTGELFF. The CDR3 DNA reads as TGTGCCAGCAGCTTGATACTGGGCACCTTGAACACCGGGGAGCTGTTTTTT.

By share of the sample, this clonotype is medium-sized. The V and J genes are TRBV4-3 and TRBJ1-1, with a weak D call TRBD1 (5 bases). Germline CDR1 is LGHNA and CDR2 is YSLEER. The CDR3 contains 14 residues. The germline V and J ends were trimmed by 2 bases and 9 bases, with 16 bases remaining between them. CDR3 region: CASSQTGSGPKAFF. The CDR3 DNA reads as TGCGCCAGCAGCCAAACCGGATCGGGGCCAAAAGCTTTCTTT.

By sample fraction, this clonotype is medium-sized. In DNA, the CDR3 is TGTGCCAGCTCACCAAACCGGGGGGACAATGAGCAGTTCTTC. Encoded protein: CASSPNRGDNEQFF. This chain connects TRBV18 to TRBJ2-1; 7 bases map to TRBD2. V was pared by 2 bases and J by 5 bases, with 3 bases of the junction left unmatched. The germline gives CDR1 KGHSH, CDR2 LQKENI. The CDR3 spans 14 residues.

CDR3 bases: TGCGCCAGCAGCTTGGCTTCTAGCGGGCACCAAGAGACCCAGTACTTC. The encoded protein is CASSLASSGHQETQYF. The chain carries TRBV5-1 and TRBJ2-5, with TRBD2 identical over 8 bases. CDR3 length: 16 amino acids. V shed 0 bases and J 0 bases; nucleotides not matched to a gene: 4. Germline lookup yields CDR1 SGHRS and CDR2 YFSETQ.

By share, this clonotype counts as medium-sized (0.01 to 0.1%). The genes are TRBV14 and TRBJ1-2; D remains unclear. The V end was cut by 0 bases, the J end by 2 bases, with 7 bases between. This CDR3 contains 14 residues. CDR1 SGHDN and CDR2 FVKESK come from the germline V gene. This CDR3 reads CASSQDSGNYGYTF. CDR3 DNA sequence: TGTGCCAGCAGCCAAGATTCGGGAAACTATGGCTACACCTTC.

The chain combines TRBV7-9 with TRBJ2-1, with TRBD2 as a possible D gene (5 bases). Germline CDR1 SEHNR, CDR2 FQNEAQ (reference sequence). The CDR3 is made up of 15 amino acids. The V gene lost 5 bases and the J gene lost 0 bases, with 11 bases spanning the gap. The CDR3 DNA is TGTGCCAGCAGCCCTGGGCGGGTCTCCTACAATGAGCAGTTCTTC. Residues: CASSPGRVSYNEQFF.

To note about this clonotype: The junction and the germline gene differ at one end; a read error may be behind it. Here the CDR3 reads CSSSRQGTDTQYF. CDR3 DNA: TGTTCCAGCAGCAGACAGGGCACAGATACGCAGTATTTT. The gene calls are TRBV27 and TRBJ2-3, with a weak D call TRBD1 (6 bases). This CDR3 contains 13 residues. Germline-derived CDR1 and CDR2 are MNHEY and SMNVEV (reference sequence).

Relative to its sample, this clonotype is medium-sized (0.01 to 0.1%). V usage is TRBV6-2 or TRBV6-3 and J usage is TRBJ2-3; no definite D call. V lost 4 bases, J lost 0 bases, and 8 bases lay in between. Germline lookup yields CDR1 MNHEY and CDR2 SVGEGT. CDR3 length: 14 residues. CDR3 bases: TGTGCCAGCAGTTTGGGAATAAGCACAGATACGCAGTATTTT. It specifies CASSLGISTDTQYF.

A word on this clonotype: The junction departs from germline at one end; a sequencing error may be responsible. The chain has TRBV3-1 and TRBJ2-5, with D maybe TRBD2 (6 bases). Per germline, CDR1 LGHDT and CDR2 YNNKEL (reference sequence). CDR3 length: 13 residues. In DNA form, the CDR3 reads TGTGCCAGCAGCGCGGGATACCAAGGGACCCAGTACTTC. Encoded protein: CASSAGYQGTQYF.